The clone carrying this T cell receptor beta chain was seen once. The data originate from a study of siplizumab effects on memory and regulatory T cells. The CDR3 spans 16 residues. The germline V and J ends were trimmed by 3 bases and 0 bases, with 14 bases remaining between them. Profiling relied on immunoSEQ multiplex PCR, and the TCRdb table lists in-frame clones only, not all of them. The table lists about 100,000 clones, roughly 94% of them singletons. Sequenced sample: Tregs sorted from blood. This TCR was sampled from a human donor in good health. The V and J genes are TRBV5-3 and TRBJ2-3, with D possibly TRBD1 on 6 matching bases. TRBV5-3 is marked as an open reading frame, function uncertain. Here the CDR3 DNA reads TGTGCCAGAAGCTCGACAGGAAAAACTAGCACAGATACGCAGTATTTT. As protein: CARSSTGKTSTDTQYF.